This T cell receptor beta chain was sequenced for a study of blood T cell repertoires in COVID-19 (TCRdb year 2020). A note on the overall study: Samples covering the acute and convalescent phases of COVID-19 were provided by collaborators in the United States, Italy and Spain. The material from the prospective study consisted of cDNA or gDNA derived from T cells, B-cell-depleted T cells, or PBMCs. The dataset comprised deeply sampled blood TCRbeta repertoires from subjects exposed to, actively infected with, or recovered from COVID-19. The repertoires were released in a freely available public database meant as a resource for research on the immune response to SARS-CoV-2. The samples were drawn from two sources: the first 160 participants of the ongoing ImmuneRACE study, and 950 to 1,500 subjects contributed by 6 global collaborators. Nearly every sample came with metadata listing a de-identified subject ID, COVID-19 status, age in years and sex. Where available, HLA class I and class II types were obtained from metadata supplied by the sample provider rather than from assay-based typing. Overall results and qualifications from the work: Clinical and demographic metadata were provided uncurated, with the amount varying by source and participant.

The collaborating institutions used their own protocols to collect whole blood in K2EDTA tubes. For TCRbeta analysis, collaborator samples were shipped as frozen whole blood, as isolated PBMCs, or as DNA extracted from either sample type. The CDR3 goes from the cysteine to the phenylalanine over 17 residues. Of all the DNA, just the CDR3 is kept, 51 bases in frame from base 1. V and J are trimmed by 3 bases and 4 bases, and the gene matches miss 14 bases of the junction. As encoded in the germline V gene (reference sequence), CDR1 is SEHNR while CDR2 is FQNEAQ. Comments on this clone: Its antigen specificity is not known. No base quality values were provided; no much bigger clone lies one nucleotide off.

TCRbeta CDR3 regions were amplified from genomic DNA using the immunoSEQ Assay, a bias-controlled multiplex PCR. Regarding the original processing steps: Within the assay, amplification of reference gene primers was used to estimate how many nucleated cells each sample contained. To quantify the absolute abundance of each unique TCRbeta CDR3 rearrangement, sequence reads were collapsed and filtered. For each sample, productive Simpson clonality was calculated as the square root of Simpson's diversity index across productive rearrangements. Not all clones reach the TCRdb copy of this immuneACCESS table, which keeps in-frame sequences only. Checked studies attribute under half of the gap to unresolved V genes and leave the rest unexplained. From that table come the V and J calls and clone size; the DNA was used to work out D and trimming. This sample has a few hundred thousand clones in its table, and approximately 85% of those were observed once. Of the sample, 9% to 15% falls within the top ten clones.

The sequenced sample was peripheral blood. The rearrangement combines TRBV7-9 with TRBJ1-1, and TRBD1 matches 7 of the central bases. This TCR derives from a man aged 80 or over with acute or convalescent COVID-19. The CDR3 region: CASSFLATQGRSTEAFF. The nucleotide sequence reads as follows: TGTGCCAGCAGCTTCCTCGCCACACAGGGGAGGTCCACTGAAGCTTTCTTT.